The clone carrying this T cell receptor beta chain has just one count. Antigen specificity is unknown. TCRdb keeps only in-frame clones here, not all; method: immunoSEQ multiplex PCR. Of roughly 330,000 clones listed, about 85% are singletons. Germline V lookup: CDR1 SNHLY, CDR2 FYNNEI. The CDR3 extends over 15 amino acids. Trimming took 6 bases from V and 4 from J, leaving 18 bases between them. The entry originates in a study of cytomegalovirus exposure and HLA in healthy donors. General study results and limits: Reported performance of the classifier showed diagnosis of cytomegalovirus status with high specificity and sensitivity. As confirmed in vitro, a few CMV-associated chains were specific for CMV antigens.

The sequenced sample was PBMCs. The receptor was isolated from a young woman in good health and CMV-seropositive. The rearrangement uses TRBV2 and TRBJ1-1, with D maybe TRBD1 (6 bases). The CDR3 loop is CASRSQGIGGTEAFF. Here the CDR3 DNA reads TGTGCCAGCAGGTCACAGGGAATCGGCGGCACTGAAGCTTTCTTT.